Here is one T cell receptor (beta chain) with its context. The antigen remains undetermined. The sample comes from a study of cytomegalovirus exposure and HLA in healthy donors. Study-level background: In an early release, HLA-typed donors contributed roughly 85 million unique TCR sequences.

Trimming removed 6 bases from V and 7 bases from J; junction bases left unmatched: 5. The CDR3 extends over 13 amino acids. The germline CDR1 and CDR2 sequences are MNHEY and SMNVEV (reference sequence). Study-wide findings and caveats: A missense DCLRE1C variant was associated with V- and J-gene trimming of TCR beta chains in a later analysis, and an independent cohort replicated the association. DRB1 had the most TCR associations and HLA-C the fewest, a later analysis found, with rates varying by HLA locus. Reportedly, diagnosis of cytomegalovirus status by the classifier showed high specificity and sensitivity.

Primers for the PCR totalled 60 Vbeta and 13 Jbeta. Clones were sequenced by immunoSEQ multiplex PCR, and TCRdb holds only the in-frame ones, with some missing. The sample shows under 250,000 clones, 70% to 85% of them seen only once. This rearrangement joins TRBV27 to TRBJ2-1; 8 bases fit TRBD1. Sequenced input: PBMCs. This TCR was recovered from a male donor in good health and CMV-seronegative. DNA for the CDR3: TGTGCCAGCAGGATGCAGGGGGCGAATGAGCAGTTCTTC. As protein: CASRMQGANEQFF.